The rows below give T cell receptor beta chains drawn from one sample of a study of T cell repertoires in cytomegalovirus infection. The antigens for these receptors are not known. From the reads, TCRdb called clonotypes with MiXCR, one entry per CDR3 protein. The table lists approximately 730,000 distinct CDR3 sequences, around a third of them singletons. The specimen was cultured PBMCs, collected from culture after CMV antigen stimulation. These receptors were taken from a human donor in good health (CMV status not recorded). Some clones in this sample may be carry-over from other donors' samples. Both conserved end residues are part of each CDR3. Fields, in order: V gene, J gene, D gene, CDR3 protein. D genes are given only for firm matches.

V gene: TRBV12-3/TRBV12-4
J gene: TRBJ2-1
D gene: TRBD2
CDR3 protein: CASSPTSGFYNEQFF

V gene: TRBV12-3/TRBV12-4
J gene: TRBJ2-1
D gene: TRBD1
CDR3 protein: CASTSRDRVNEQFF

V gene: TRBV29-1
J gene: TRBJ1-4
D gene: .
CDR3 protein: CSVEDPGGEKLFF

V gene: TRBV11-2
J gene: TRBJ2-7
D gene: TRBD1
CDR3 protein: CASSLELGQRLQQYF

V gene: TRBV9
J gene: TRBJ1-2
D gene: TRBD1
CDR3 protein: CASSVDRRGYGYTF

V gene: TRBV20-1
J gene: TRBJ1-4
D gene: .
CDR3 protein: CSARMRTAGKLFF

V gene: TRBV20-1
J gene: TRBJ2-7
D gene: TRBD2
CDR3 protein: CSARLAGGLSYEQYF

V gene: TRBV18
J gene: TRBJ2-3
D gene: .
CDR3 protein: CASSTFRAPTDTQYF

V gene: TRBV24-1
J gene: TRBJ2-3
D gene: .
CDR3 protein: CATSGDGKSGEVPDTQYF

V gene: TRBV11-2
J gene: TRBJ2-7
D gene: TRBD1
CDR3 protein: CASSLDPGKGTEGEQYF

V gene: TRBV10-3
J gene: TRBJ2-1
D gene: TRBD2
CDR3 protein: CAISEPKRETVNEQFF

V gene: TRBV27
J gene: TRBJ1-5
D gene: .
CDR3 protein: CASSLSWGVPQHF

V gene: TRBV2
J gene: TRBJ2-7
D gene: TRBD1
CDR3 protein: CASKTGSDSYEQYF

V gene: TRBV7-9
J gene: TRBJ1-4
D gene: .
CDR3 protein: CASSSPRVIYEKLFF

V gene: TRBV7-2
J gene: TRBJ2-1
D gene: .
CDR3 protein: CASSQKYNEQFF

V gene: TRBV5-1
J gene: TRBJ1-1
D gene: .
CDR3 protein: CASSLALAGQGEAFF

V gene: TRBV25-1
J gene: TRBJ1-1
D gene: TRBD1
CDR3 protein: CASSGRGLAEAFF

V gene: TRBV30
J gene: TRBJ1-2
D gene: .
CDR3 protein: CAWSEGSGYTF

V gene: TRBV2
J gene: TRBJ2-7
D gene: .
CDR3 protein: CASKAEVLHEQYF

V gene: TRBV11-3
J gene: TRBJ2-3
D gene: .
CDR3 protein: CASSQTASSDTQYF

V gene: TRBV20-1
J gene: TRBJ2-3
D gene: TRBD2
CDR3 protein: CGASRLAGASDTQYF

V gene: TRBV6-1
J gene: TRBJ1-1
D gene: .
CDR3 protein: CASNGLGNTEAFF

V gene: TRBV3-1
J gene: TRBJ1-4
D gene: .
CDR3 protein: CASSQLGTLGEKLFF

V gene: TRBV5-4
J gene: TRBJ1-4
D gene: .
CDR3 protein: CASSLKGVKGEKLFF

V gene: TRBV19
J gene: TRBJ1-1
D gene: .
CDR3 protein: CASSTTGSTEAFF

V gene: TRBV11-2
J gene: TRBJ1-1
D gene: .
CDR3 protein: CASSSSQGARTEAFF